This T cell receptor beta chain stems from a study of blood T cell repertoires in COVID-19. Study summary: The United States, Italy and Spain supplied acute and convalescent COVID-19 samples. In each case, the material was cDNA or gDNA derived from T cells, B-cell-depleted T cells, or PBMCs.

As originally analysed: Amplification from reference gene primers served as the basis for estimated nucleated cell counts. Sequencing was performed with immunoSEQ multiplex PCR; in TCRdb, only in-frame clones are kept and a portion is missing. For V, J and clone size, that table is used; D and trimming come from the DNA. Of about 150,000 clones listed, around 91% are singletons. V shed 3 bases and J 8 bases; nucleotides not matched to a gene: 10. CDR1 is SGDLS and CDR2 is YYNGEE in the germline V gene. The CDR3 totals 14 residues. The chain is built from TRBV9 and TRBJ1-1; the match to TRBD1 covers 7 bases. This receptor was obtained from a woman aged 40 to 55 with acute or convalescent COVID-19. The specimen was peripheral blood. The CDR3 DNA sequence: TGTGCCAGCAGCGGGGGAACAGGGGTTATCGAAGCTTTCTTT. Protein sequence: CASSGGTGVIEAFF. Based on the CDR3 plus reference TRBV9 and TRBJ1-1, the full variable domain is DSGVTQTPKHLITATGQRVTLRCSPRSGDLSVYWYQQSLDQGLQFLIQYYNGEERAKGNILERFSAQQFPDLHSELNLSSLELGDSALYFCASSGGTGVIEAFFGQGTRLTVV.